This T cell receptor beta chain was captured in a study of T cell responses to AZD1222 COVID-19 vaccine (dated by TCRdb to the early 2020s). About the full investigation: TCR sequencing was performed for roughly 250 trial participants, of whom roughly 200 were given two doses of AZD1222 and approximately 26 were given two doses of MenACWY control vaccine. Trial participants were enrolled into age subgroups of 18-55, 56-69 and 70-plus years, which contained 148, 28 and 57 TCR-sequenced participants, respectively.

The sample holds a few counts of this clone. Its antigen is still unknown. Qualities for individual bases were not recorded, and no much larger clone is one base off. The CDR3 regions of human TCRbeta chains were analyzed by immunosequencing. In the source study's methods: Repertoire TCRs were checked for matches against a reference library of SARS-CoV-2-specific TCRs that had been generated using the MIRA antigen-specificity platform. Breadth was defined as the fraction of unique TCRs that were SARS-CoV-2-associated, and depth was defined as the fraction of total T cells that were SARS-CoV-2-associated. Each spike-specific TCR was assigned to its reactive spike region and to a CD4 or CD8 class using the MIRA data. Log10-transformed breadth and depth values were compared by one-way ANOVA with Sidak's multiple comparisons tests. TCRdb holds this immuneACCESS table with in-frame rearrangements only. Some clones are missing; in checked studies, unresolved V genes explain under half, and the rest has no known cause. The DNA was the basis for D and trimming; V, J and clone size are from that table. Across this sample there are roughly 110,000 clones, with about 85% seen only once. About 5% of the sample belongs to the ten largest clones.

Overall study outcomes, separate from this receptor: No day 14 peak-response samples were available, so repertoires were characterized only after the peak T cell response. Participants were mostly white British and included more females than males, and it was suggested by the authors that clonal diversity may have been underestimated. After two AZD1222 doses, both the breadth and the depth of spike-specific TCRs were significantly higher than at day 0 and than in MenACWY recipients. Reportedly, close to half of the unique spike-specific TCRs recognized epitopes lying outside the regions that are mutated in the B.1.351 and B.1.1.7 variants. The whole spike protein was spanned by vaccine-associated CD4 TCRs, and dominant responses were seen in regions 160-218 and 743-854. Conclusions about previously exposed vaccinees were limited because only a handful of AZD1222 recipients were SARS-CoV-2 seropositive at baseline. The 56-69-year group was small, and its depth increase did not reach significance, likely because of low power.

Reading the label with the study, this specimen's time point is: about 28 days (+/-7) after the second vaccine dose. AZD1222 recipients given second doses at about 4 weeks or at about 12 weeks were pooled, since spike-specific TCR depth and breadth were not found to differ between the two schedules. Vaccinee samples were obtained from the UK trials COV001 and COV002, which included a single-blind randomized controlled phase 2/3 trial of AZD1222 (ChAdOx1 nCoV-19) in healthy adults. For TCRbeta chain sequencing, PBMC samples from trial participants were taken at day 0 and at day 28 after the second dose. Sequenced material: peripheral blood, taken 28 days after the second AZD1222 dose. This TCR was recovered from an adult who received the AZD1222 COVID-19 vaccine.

The CDR3 region has the sequence CASSTSPRGRNYGYTF. The DNA sequence is as follows: TGTGCCAGCAGCACTTCCCCTCGGGGGAGGAACTATGGCTACACCTTC. This receptor chain uses TRBV7-8 and TRBJ1-2, with a tentative D gene TRBD1 over 5 matching bases. V sheds 5 bases and J sheds 2 bases, leaving 18 bases between their ends. CDR1 and CDR2 were assigned from the germline V gene as SGHVS and FQNEAQ. The CDR3 numbers 16 residues from cysteine through phenylalanine. Only the CDR3 region is kept as DNA, spanning 48 bases read in frame from base 1. This CDR3, with the reference TRBV7-8 and TRBJ1-2 proteins standing in past its ends, gives the full variable domain GAGVSQSPRYKVAKRGQDVALRCDPISGHVSLFWYQQALGQGPEFLTYFQNEAQLDKSGLPSDRFFAERPEGSVSTLKIQRTQQEDSAVYLCASSTSPRGRNYGYTFGSGTRLTVV.